This TCR beta chain was captured by sequencing in a study of T cell clonotyping in hematopoietic cell transplantation. Study-level background: Recipient samples before transplant were obtained post-cytoreduction.

Germline V gene sequence: CDR1 LNHDA, CDR2 SQIVND (reference sequence). This CDR3 region has 14 residues. Trimming stripped 5 bases from V and 10 bases from J, with 20 bases between. This clone showed up just a few times. Its antigen is not identified. TCRdb's copy holds only in-frame clones and misses some; the assay was immunoSEQ multiplex PCR. The sample has 25,000 to 35,000 clones, roughly 70% seen once; the top ten hold approximately 5.9%. Study results and limitations: Pathologically expanded recipient clonotypes increased progressively from day 30 to day 180 as diversity fell. No sorting was done, leaving CD4 and CD8 contributions mixed.

The time point was: recipient sample about 28 days before transplant, after cytoreduction. Samples: about 28 days before transplant, then days 30, 100 and 180 after. The chain is built from TRBV19 and TRBJ1-1; possible D gene TRBD1, 6 bases. This sequence was found in a man aged 45-65 years with myelodysplastic syndrome. Some clones in this sample may be carry-over from other donors' samples. The specimen comprised peripheral blood mononuclear cells, sampled before stem cell transplant. CDR3 nucleotides: TGTGCCAGTAGTCTGGGGGCGAGTCTGATACGAGCTTTCTTT. It encodes CASSLGASLIRAFF.